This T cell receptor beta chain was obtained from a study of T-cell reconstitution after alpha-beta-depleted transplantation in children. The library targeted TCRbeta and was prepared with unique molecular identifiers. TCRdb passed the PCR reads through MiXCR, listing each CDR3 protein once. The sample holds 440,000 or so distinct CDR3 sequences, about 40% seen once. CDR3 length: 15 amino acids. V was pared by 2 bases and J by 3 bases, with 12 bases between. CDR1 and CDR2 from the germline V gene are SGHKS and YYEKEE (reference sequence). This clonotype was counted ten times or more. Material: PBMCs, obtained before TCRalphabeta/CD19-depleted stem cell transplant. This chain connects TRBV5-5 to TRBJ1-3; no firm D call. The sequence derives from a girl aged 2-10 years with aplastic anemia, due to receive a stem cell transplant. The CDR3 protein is CASSLWTDFGNTIYF. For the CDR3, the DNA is TGTGCCAGCAGCTTATGGACGGACTTTGGAAACACCATATATTTT.